A selection of T cell receptor beta chains follows, all from one sample in a study of shared clonotypes between healthy human individuals. Produced via immunoSEQ multiplex PCR; TCRdb's table is partial and in-frame only. The sample includes about 1.5 million clones, roughly 95% of them seen just once. Sequenced: naive CD4+ T cells sorted from blood. These receptors were taken from a young man in good health. Each CDR3 is given with its conserved first and last residue. The D gene is left open where the match is weak.

CDR3 protein,J gene,D gene,V gene
CASSLDRTDTQYF,TRBJ2-3,.,TRBV11-2
CASTPDRASTDTQYF,TRBJ2-3,TRBD1,TRBV6-4
CASGSVAGVNNEQFF,TRBJ2-1,TRBD2,TRBV18
CASSPVKLPNYGYTF,TRBJ1-2,.,TRBV18
CSGQLTDTQYF,TRBJ2-3,.,TRBV29-1
CASSGWIGANVLTF,TRBJ2-6,.,TRBV25-1
CASQDQETQYF,TRBJ2-5,.,TRBV5-1
CAWRPGIHEQYF,TRBJ2-7,.,TRBV30
CASSLFRGVDKYGYTF,TRBJ1-2,.,TRBV5-5
CASSLARTRTSNEQFF,TRBJ2-1,TRBD2,TRBV5-1
CASTEAGGASYGYTF,TRBJ1-2,.,TRBV5-1
CASSLRVGAGLYNEQFF,TRBJ2-1,TRBD2,TRBV27